This TCR beta chain was recovered during a study of blood T cell repertoires in COVID-19. Study details: From the United States, Italy and Spain came samples of acute and convalescent COVID-19. From T cells, B-cell-depleted T cells, or PBMCs came the material, which was cDNA or gDNA.

This CDR3 comprises 21 residues. V shed 0 bases, J shed 0 bases, and the junction held 11 bases outside the gene matches. Original data processing: It was from reference gene primer amplification that nucleated cell counts were estimated. Clones were read by immunoSEQ multiplex PCR, and TCRdb kept only the in-frame ones, dropping some. The V and J calls and clone size come from that table; D and trimming were worked out from the DNA. The sample holds some 87,000 clones, about nine tenths seen once. The clonotype comes from a woman aged 70-85 years with acute or convalescent COVID-19. The sequencing input was peripheral blood. This chain uses TRBV23-1 with TRBJ2-1; 13 bases agree with TRBD2. TRBV23-1 counts as an open reading frame of uncertain function. The CDR3 spells CASSQSPRTSGSLCSYNEQFF. In nucleotides, the CDR3 is TGCGCCAGCAGTCAATCACCCCGGACTAGCGGGAGCCTCTGCTCCTACAATGAGCAGTTCTTC.